Included here is one T cell receptor (beta chain) sequence, with context. Its antigen is as yet unknown. Germline assignment: CDR1 SGHTA and CDR2 FQGNSA. There are 14 residues in the CDR3. V lost 1 base to trimming and J lost 8 bases; unmatched junction nucleotides: 7. The data derive from a study of T cell responses to AZD1222 COVID-19 vaccine. Overall study results and limits: Donors, mostly white British, included more females; clonal diversity was possibly underestimated.

Pooled together were second doses at about 4 or about 12 weeks. Repertoires were generated with immunoSEQ multiplex PCR, while TCRdb's copy carries only in-frame clones and drops some. The sample has roughly 110,000 clones; around 90% are singletons. This receptor was obtained from an adult who received the AZD1222 COVID-19 vaccine. V and J are TRBV7-2 and TRBJ1-1; 7 nucleotides align to TRBD1. The sequences come from peripheral blood, collected 28 days after the second AZD1222 dose. CDR3 DNA sequence: TGTGCCAGCAGCTTAGATTCAACGGGACAGGAAGCTTTCTTT. This sequence encodes CASSLDSTGQEAFF.